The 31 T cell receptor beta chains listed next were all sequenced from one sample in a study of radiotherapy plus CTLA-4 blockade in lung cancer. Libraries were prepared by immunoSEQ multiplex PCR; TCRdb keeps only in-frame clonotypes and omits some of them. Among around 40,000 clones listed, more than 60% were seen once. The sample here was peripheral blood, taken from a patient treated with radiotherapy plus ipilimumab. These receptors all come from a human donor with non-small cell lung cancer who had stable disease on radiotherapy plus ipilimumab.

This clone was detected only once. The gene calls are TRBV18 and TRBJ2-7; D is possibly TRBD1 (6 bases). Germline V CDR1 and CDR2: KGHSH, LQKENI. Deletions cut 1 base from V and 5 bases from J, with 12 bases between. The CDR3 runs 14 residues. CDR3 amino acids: CASSPRQAKDEQYF. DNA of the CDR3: TGTGCCAGCTCACCACGACAGGCAAAGGACGAGCAGTACTTC.

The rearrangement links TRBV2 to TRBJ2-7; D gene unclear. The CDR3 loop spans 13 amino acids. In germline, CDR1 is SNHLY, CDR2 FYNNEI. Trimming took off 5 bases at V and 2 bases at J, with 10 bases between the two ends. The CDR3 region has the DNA TGTGCCAGCAGTCGCTCAGGAACCTACGAGCAGTACTTC. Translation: CASSRSGTYEQYF.

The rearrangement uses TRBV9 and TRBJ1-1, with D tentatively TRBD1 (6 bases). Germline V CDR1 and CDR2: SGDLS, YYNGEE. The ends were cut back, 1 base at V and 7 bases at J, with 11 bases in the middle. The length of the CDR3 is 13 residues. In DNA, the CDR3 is TGTGCCAGCAGCGTAACCACAGGGAGTGAAGCTTTCTTT. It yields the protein CASSVTTGSEAFF.

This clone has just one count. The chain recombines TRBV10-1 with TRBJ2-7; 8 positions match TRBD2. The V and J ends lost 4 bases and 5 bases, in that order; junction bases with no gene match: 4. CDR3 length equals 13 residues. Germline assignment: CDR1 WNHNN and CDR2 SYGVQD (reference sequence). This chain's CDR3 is CASSAGGLDEQYF. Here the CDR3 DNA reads TGCGCCAGCAGTGCGGGGGGGCTCGACGAGCAGTACTTC.

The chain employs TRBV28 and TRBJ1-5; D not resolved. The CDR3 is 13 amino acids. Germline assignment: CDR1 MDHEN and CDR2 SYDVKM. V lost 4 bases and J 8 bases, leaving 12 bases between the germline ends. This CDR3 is CASSSQLEEPQHF. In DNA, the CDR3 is TGTGCCAGCAGTTCCCAACTAGAGGAGCCCCAGCATTTT.

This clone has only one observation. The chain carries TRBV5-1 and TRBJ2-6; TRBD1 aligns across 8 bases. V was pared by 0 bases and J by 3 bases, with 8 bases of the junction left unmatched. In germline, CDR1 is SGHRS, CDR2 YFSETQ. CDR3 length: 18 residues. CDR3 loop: CASSLADRGLGGANVLTF. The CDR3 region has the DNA TGCGCCAGCAGCTTGGCCGACAGGGGTTTGGGTGGGGCCAACGTCCTGACTTTC.

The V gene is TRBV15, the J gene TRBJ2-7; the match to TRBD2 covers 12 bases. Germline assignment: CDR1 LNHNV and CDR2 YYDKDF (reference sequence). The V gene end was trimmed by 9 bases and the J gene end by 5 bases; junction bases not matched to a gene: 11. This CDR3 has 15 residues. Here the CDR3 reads CATKETSGGYDEQYF. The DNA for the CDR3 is TGTGCCACGAAGGAAACTAGCGGGGGGTATGACGAGCAGTACTTC.

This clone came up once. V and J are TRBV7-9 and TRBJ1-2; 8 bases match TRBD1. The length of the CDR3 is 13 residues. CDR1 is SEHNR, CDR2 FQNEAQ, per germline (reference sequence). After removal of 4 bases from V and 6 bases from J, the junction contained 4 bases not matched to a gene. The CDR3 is CASSSRGRDGYTF. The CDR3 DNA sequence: TGTGCCAGCAGCTCCAGGGGGCGGGATGGCTACACCTTC.

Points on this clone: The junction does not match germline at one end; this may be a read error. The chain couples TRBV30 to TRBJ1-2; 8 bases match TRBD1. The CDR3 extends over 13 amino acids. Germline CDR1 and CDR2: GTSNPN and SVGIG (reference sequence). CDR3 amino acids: CAWSPLAGQGISF. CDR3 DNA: TGTGCCTGGAGTCCTTTGGCCGGACAGGGTATAAGCTTC.

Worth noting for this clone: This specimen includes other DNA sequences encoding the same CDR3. The CDR3 bases are TGTGCCAGCAGCTCGACAGGGGGCATTAGAGAGACCCAGTACTTC. This translates into CASSSTGGIRETQYF. The chain links TRBV5-6 to TRBJ2-5; 10 bases align to TRBD1. The CDR3 contains 15 residues. The germline V gene encodes CDR1 SGHDT and CDR2 YYEEEE. The J segment lost 4 bases and the V segment lost 3 bases, leaving 6 bases of the junction unmatched.

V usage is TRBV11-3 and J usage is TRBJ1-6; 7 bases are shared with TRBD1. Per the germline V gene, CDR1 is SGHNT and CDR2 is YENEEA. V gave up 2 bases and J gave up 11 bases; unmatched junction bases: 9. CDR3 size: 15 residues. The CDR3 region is CASSLTEQGFTPLHF. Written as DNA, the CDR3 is TGTGCCAGCAGCTTAACCGAACAGGGGTTTACACCCCTCCACTTT.

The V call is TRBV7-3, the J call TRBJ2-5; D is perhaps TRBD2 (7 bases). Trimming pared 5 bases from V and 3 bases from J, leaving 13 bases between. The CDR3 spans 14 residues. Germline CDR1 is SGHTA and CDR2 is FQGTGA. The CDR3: CASSEGGGKETQYF. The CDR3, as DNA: TGTGCCAGCAGCGAAGGGGGGGGTAAAGAGACCCAGTACTTC.

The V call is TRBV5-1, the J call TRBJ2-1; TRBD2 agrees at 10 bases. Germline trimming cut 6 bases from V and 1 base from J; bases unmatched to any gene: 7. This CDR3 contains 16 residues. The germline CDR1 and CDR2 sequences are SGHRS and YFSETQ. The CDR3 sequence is CASKAGGQSSYNEQFF. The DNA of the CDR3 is TGCGCCAGCAAAGCGGGGGGGCAAAGTTCCTACAATGAGCAGTTCTTC.

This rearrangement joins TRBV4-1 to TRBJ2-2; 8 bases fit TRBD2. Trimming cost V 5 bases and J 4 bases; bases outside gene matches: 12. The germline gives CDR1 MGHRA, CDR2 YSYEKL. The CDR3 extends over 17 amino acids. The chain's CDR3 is CASSSGPGGRGTGELFF. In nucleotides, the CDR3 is TGCGCCAGCAGCTCCGGTCCGGGGGGGCGGGGCACCGGGGAGCTGTTTTTT.

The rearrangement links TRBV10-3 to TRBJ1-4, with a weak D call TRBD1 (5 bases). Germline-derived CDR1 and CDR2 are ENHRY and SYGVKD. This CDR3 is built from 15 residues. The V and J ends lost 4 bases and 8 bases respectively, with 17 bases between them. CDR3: CAISAGETRAEKLFF. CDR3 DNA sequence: TGTGCCATCAGTGCCGGCGAGACCAGGGCCGAAAAACTGTTTTTT.

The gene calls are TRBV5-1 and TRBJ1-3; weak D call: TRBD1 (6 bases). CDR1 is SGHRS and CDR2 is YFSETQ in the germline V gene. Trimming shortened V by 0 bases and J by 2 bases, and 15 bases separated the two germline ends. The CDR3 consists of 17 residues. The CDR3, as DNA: TGCGCCAGCAGCTTGGGAGGGGTTGGGGACACTGGAAACACCATATATTTT. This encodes CASSLGGVGDTGNTIYF.

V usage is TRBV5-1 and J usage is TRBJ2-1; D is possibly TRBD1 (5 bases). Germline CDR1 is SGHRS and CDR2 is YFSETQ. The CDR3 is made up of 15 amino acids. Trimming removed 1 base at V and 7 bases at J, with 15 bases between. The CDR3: CASSLSSGKGNEQFF. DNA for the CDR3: TGCGCCAGCAGCTTGAGTTCAGGGAAGGGTAATGAGCAGTTCTTC.

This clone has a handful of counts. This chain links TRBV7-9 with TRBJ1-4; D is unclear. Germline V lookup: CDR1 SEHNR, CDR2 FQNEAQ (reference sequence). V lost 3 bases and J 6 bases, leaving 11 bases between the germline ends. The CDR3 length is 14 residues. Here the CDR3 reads CASSFGAQYEKLFF. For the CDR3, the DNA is TGTGCCAGCAGCTTTGGAGCACAATATGAAAAACTGTTTTTT.

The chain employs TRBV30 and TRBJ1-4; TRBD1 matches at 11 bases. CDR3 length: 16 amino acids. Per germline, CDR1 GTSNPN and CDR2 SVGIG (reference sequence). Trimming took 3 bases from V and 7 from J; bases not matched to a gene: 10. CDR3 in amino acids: CAWSPPPGTGGEKLFF. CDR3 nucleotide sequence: TGTGCCTGGAGCCCACCCCCCGGGACAGGGGGTGAAAAACTGTTTTTT. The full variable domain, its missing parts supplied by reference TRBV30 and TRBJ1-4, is SQTIHQWPATLVQPVGSPLSLECTVEGTSNPNLYWYRQAAGRGLQLLFYSVGIGQISSEVPQNLSASRPQDRQFILSSKKLLLSDSGFYLCAWSPPPGTGGEKLFFGSGTQLSVL.

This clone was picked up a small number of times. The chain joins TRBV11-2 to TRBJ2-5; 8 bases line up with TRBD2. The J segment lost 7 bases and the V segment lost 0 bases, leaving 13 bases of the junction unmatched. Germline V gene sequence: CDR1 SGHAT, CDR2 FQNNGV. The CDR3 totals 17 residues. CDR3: CASSLEFQRGPQGTQYF. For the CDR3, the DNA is TGTGCCAGCAGCTTAGAGTTCCAGCGGGGGCCCCAGGGGACCCAGTACTTC.

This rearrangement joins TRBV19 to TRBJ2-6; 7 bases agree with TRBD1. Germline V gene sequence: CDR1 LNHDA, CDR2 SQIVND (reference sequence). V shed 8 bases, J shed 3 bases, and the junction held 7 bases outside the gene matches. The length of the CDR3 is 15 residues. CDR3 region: CASGQDFRGANVLTF. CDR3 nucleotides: TGTGCCAGTGGACAGGATTTCCGTGGGGCCAACGTCCTGACTTTC. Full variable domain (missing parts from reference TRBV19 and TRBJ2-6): DGGITQSPKYLFRKEGQNVTLSCEQNLNHDAMYWYRQDPGQGLRLIYYSQIVNDFQKGDIAEGYSVSREKKESFPLTVTSAQKNPTAFYLCASGQDFRGANVLTFGAGSRLTVL.

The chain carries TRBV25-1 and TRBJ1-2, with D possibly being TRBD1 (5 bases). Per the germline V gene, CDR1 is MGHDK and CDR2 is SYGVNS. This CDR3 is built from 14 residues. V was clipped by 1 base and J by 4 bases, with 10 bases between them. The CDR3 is CASSELVTAYGYTF. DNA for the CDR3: TGTGCCAGCAGTGAATTGGTGACAGCCTATGGCTACACCTTC.

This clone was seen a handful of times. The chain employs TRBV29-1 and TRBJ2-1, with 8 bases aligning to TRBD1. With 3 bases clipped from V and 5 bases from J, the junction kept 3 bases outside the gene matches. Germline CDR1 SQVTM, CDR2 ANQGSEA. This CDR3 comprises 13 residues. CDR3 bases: TGCAGCGTTGACAGGACAGGGAACAATGAGCAGTTCTTC. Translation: CSVDRTGNNEQFF.

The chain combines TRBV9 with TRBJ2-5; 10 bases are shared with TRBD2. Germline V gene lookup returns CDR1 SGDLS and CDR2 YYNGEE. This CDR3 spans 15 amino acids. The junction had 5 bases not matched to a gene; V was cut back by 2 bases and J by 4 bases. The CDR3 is CASSVSGGASETQYF. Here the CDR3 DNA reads TGTGCCAGCAGCGTGAGCGGGGGGGCCTCAGAGACCCAGTACTTC.

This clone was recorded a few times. The CDR3 spells CASSFDRGWGTQYF. DNA for the CDR3: TGTGCCAGCAGCTTTGATCGAGGGTGGGGGACCCAGTACTTC. The chain employs TRBV5-4 and TRBJ2-5, with D perhaps TRBD2 (5 bases). The germline V and J ends were trimmed by 2 bases and 7 bases, with 15 bases remaining between them. The CDR3 totals 14 residues. Looked up from germline, CDR1 is SGHNT and CDR2 is YYREEE (reference sequence).

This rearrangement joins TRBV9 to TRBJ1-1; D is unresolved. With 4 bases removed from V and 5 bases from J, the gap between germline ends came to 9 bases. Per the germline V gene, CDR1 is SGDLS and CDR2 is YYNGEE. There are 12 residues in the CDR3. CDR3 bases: TGTGCCAGCAGCCGCGGTAGGACTGAAGCTTTCTTT. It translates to CASSRGRTEAFF.

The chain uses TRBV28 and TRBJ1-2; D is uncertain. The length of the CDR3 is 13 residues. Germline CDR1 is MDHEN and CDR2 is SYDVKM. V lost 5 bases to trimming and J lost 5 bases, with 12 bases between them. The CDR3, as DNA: TGTGCCAGCAGTCGTTACAGCTCATATGGCTACACCTTC. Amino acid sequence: CASSRYSSYGYTF.

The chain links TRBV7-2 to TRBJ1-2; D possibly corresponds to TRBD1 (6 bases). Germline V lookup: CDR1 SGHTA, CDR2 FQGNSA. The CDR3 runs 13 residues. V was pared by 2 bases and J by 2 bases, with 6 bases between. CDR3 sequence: CASSLRGNYGYTF. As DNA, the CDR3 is TGTGCCAGCAGCTTAAGGGGGAACTATGGCTACACCTTC.

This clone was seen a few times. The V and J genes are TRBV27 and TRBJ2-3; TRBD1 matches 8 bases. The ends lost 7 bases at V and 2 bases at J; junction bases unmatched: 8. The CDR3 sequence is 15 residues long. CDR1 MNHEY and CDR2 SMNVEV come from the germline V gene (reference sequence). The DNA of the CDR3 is TGTGCCAGCACAACCGGACAGGGACTCACAGATACGCAGTATTTT. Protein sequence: CASTTGQGLTDTQYF.

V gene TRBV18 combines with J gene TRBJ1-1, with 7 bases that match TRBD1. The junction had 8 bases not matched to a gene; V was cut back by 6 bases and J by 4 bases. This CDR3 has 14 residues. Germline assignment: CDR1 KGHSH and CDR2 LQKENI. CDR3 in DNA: TGTGCCAGCTCTCGACAGGGATCTACCACTGAAGCTTTCTTT. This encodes CASSRQGSTTEAFF.

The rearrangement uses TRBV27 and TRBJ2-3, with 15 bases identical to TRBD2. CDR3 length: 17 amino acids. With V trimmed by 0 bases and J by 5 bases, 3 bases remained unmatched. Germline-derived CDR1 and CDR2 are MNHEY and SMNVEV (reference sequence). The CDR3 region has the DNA TGTGCCAGCAGTTTATCTGGGACTAGCGGGGGGAGAGATACGCAGTATTTT. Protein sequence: CASSLSGTSGGRDTQYF.